This entry lists 16 T cell receptor beta chains sequenced from one sample in a study of blood T cell repertoires in COVID-19. This table comes from immunoSEQ multiplex PCR, and its TCRdb copy is limited to in-frame clones, with some not included. This table has about 100,000 clones, about nine tenths appearing once. Sequenced input: peripheral blood. These receptors all come from a woman between 25 and 40 years old with acute or convalescent COVID-19.

V gene TRBV4-2 combines with J gene TRBJ1-1; TRBD1 agrees at 7 bases. The CDR3 totals 14 residues. Germline values: CDR1 LGHNA, CDR2 YNFKEQ. V shed 5 bases and J 1 base; nucleotides not matched to a gene: 4. CDR3 DNA: TGTGCCAGCAGCACAGGGGATCGGAACACTGAAGCTTTCTTT. Protein: CASSTGDRNTEAFF.

The rearrangement links TRBV28 to TRBJ1-2, with 9 bases matching TRBD1. The CDR3 is 18 amino acids. V dropped 3 bases and J dropped 4; count of bases not matched to a gene: 15. Germline V CDR1 and CDR2: MDHEN, SYDVKM. The CDR3 DNA sequence: TGTGCCAGCAGTTTTCCCGTTGGGACAGGGTCGTCGGGCTATGGCTACACCTTC. This sequence encodes CASSFPVGTGSSGYGYTF.

The CDR3 here is CASSVGAREGTDTQYF. As DNA, the CDR3 is TGTGCCAGCAGCGTAGGTGCCCGGGAGGGGACAGATACGCAGTATTTT. The chain uses TRBV9 and TRBJ2-3; 8 nucleotides line up with TRBD2. Germline CDR1 SGDLS, CDR2 YYNGEE. V was clipped by 0 bases and J by 3 bases; unmatched bases: 6. The CDR3 is made up of 16 amino acids.

The chain has TRBV6-2 or TRBV6-3 and TRBJ2-5; 7 bases line up with TRBD1. V lost 0 bases and J lost 5; bases outside the gene matches: 9. The CDR3 covers 16 residues. The germline V gene encodes CDR1 MNHEY and CDR2 SVGEGT. The CDR3 DNA reads TGTGCCAGCAGTTACTCCCGAGGGGGCTCTGAGGAGACCCAGTACTTC. This translates into CASSYSRGGSEETQYF.

This chain connects TRBV28 to TRBJ2-5, with 8 positions matching TRBD1. The CDR3 contains 14 residues. V was pared by 3 bases and J by 6 bases, with 6 bases of the junction left unmatched. The germline gives CDR1 MDHEN, CDR2 SYDVKM. The CDR3 is CASSFIDRGQTQYF. DNA of the CDR3: TGTGCCAGCAGTTTTATCGACAGGGGCCAGACCCAGTACTTC.

The rearrangement links TRBV7-3 to TRBJ2-2; D may be TRBD1 (6 bases). Germline V gene data show CDR1 as SGHTA and CDR2 as FQGTGA. Trimming took off 5 bases at V and 5 bases at J, with 12 bases between the two ends. The CDR3 extends over 14 amino acids. CDR3: CASSPDRKTGELFF. The DNA of the CDR3 is TGTGCCAGCAGCCCCGACAGGAAAACCGGGGAGCTGTTTTTT.

The V call is TRBV6-5, the J call TRBJ2-7, with D possibly matching TRBD1 (6 bases). CDR1 and CDR2 from the germline V gene are MNHEY and SVGAGI. This CDR3 has 13 amino acids. V was shortened by 5 bases and J by 3 bases, with 11 bases between the two germline ends. The DNA of the CDR3 is TGTGCCAGCAGTCTGGGACACGTCTACGAGCAGTACTTC. As protein: CASSLGHVYEQYF.

The chain couples TRBV24-1 to TRBJ2-2; 7 bases match TRBD1. CDR1 is KGHDR, CDR2 SFDVKD, per germline. With V trimmed by 6 bases and J by 2 bases, 14 bases remained unmatched. The CDR3 sequence is 18 residues long. The DNA of the CDR3 is TGTGCCACCAGTAGTTGGACCGACCGGGACAGTAACACCGGGGAGCTGTTTTTT. It is translated as CATSSWTDRDSNTGELFF.

The gene calls are TRBV2 and TRBJ2-2, with D possibly being TRBD2 (6 bases). CDR3 length: 16 amino acids. With 5 bases removed from V and 8 bases from J, the gap between germline ends came to 21 bases. CDR1 and CDR2 (germline): SNHLY, FYNNEI. The chain's CDR3 is CASSQSAGLTTGELFF. In nucleotides, the CDR3 is TGTGCCAGCAGTCAGTCGGCGGGGTTGACTACGGGGGAGCTGTTTTTT.

The chain has TRBV6-5 and TRBJ2-7; D might be TRBD1 (7 bases). With 5 bases removed from V and 1 base from J, the gap between germline ends came to 12 bases. CDR3 length: 14 residues. Germline values: CDR1 MNHEY, CDR2 SVGAGI. The CDR3 region has the DNA TGTGCCAGCAGTCCAGGGGGGAAATCCTACGAGCAGTACTTC. Translation gives CASSPGGKSYEQYF.

This clone has just a few counts. The sample holds other DNA sequences that translate to the same CDR3. This sequence joins TRBV28 and TRBJ2-2; 10 bases map to TRBD2. The length of the CDR3 is 15 residues. The germline CDR1 and CDR2 sequences are MDHEN and SYDVKM. Unmatched junction bases numbered 3, after V lost 2 bases and J lost 6 bases. The CDR3 spells CASSLSGGASGELFF. In DNA form, the CDR3 reads TGTGCCAGCAGTTTAAGCGGGGGGGCGTCCGGGGAGCTGTTTTTT.

The J gene is TRBJ2-3, the V gene TRBV11-1; weak D call: TRBD2 (5 bases). CDR1 and CDR2 from the germline V gene are SGHAT and FQDESV (reference sequence). V lost 0 bases, J lost 0 bases, and 10 bases lay in between. The CDR3 loop spans 16 amino acids. The DNA for the CDR3 is TGTGCCAGCAGCTTAGCGAGCGGCTCAAGCACAGATACGCAGTATTTT. Translated: CASSLASGSSTDTQYF.

DNA of the CDR3: TGTGCCAGCGGCCGACAGCCCTCTGGGGCCAACGTCCTGACTTTC. The encoded protein is CASGRQPSGANVLTF. The V and J genes are TRBV28 and TRBJ2-6; a weak D match, TRBD1 (5 bases). The CDR3 has 15 amino acids. Trimming removed 8 bases from V and 0 bases from J, with 11 bases in between. The germline V gene has CDR1 MDHEN and CDR2 SYDVKM. The whole variable domain, filled in from reference TRBV28 and TRBJ2-6, reads DVKVTQSSRYLVKRTGEKVFLECVQDMDHENMFWYRQDPGLGLRLIYFSYDVKMKEKGDIPEGYSVSREKKERFSLILESASTNQTSMYLCASGRQPSGANVLTFGAGSRLTVL.

V usage is TRBV7-9 and J usage is TRBJ1-2; 7 bases align to TRBD1. Trimming removed 4 bases from V and 3 bases from J; junction bases left unmatched: 5. Germline lookup yields CDR1 SEHNR and CDR2 FQNEAQ (reference sequence). The CDR3 is made up of 14 amino acids. Written as DNA, the CDR3 is TGTGCCAGCAGCTCCACAGGGGTCCACTATGGCTACACCTTC. This sequence encodes CASSSTGVHYGYTF.

This rearrangement joins TRBV30 to TRBJ2-1; TRBD2 matches 7 bases. This CDR3 contains 14 residues. Germline V CDR1 and CDR2: GTSNPN, SVGIG (reference sequence). J was trimmed by 6 bases and V by 2 bases; bases with no gene match: 7. The CDR3 spells CAWSPDGGINEQFF. CDR3 coding DNA: TGTGCCTGGAGTCCGGACGGGGGGATCAATGAGCAGTTCTTC.

The chain carries TRBV3-1 (or the pseudogene TRBV3-2) and TRBJ2-4, with TRBD2 matching 11 bases. The CDR3 runs to 16 residues. With V trimmed by 3 bases and J by 7 bases, 8 bases remained unmatched. Germline V CDR1 and CDR2: LGHDT, YNNKEL (reference sequence). CDR3 amino acids: CASSHAGLAGWNIQYF. DNA for the CDR3: TGTGCCAGCAGCCACGCTGGACTAGCGGGCTGGAACATTCAGTACTTC.